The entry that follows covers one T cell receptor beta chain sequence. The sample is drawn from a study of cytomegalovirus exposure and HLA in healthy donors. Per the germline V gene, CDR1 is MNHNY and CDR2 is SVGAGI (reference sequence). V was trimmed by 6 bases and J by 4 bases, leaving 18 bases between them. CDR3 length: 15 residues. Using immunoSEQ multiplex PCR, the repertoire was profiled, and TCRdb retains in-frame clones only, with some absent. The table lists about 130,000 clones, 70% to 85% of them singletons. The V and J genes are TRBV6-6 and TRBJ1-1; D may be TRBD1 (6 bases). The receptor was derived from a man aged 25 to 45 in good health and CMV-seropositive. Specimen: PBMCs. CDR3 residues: CASSSYGGRITEAFF. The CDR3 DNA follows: TGTGCCAGCAGCTCTTACGGGGGGCGCATCACTGAAGCTTTCTTT.